This T cell receptor (beta chain) was profiled in a study of blood T cell repertoires in COVID-19. Study overall: The cDNA or gDNA used as material had been derived from T cells, B-cell-depleted T cells, or PBMCs.

There are 17 residues in the CDR3. Germline CDR1 reads SGHTA; CDR2 reads FQGNSA. After removal of 3 bases from V and 4 bases from J, the junction contained 6 bases not matched to a gene. Method: immunoSEQ multiplex PCR; TCRdb's copy keeps in-frame clones and lacks some. Counted here are approximately 240,000 clones, roughly 87% occurring once; the ten biggest clones make up 6% to 7%. This receptor was taken from a woman in her twenties or thirties with acute COVID-19. The chain has TRBV7-2 and TRBJ2-1; 13 nucleotides line up with TRBD2. Sequenced sample: PBMCs or T cells enriched from blood (not recorded which). The CDR3 DNA follows: TGTGCCAGCAGCTTGTCACTAGCGGGAGGGAAATACAATGAGCAGTTCTTC. It specifies CASSLSLAGGKYNEQFF. The whole variable domain, filled in from reference TRBV7-2 and TRBJ2-1, reads GAGVSQSPSNKVTEKGKDVELRCDPISGHTALYWYRQSLGQGLEFLIYFQGNSAPDKSGLPSDRFSAERTGGSVSTLTIQRTQQEDSAVYLCASSLSLAGGKYNEQFFGPGTRLTVL.